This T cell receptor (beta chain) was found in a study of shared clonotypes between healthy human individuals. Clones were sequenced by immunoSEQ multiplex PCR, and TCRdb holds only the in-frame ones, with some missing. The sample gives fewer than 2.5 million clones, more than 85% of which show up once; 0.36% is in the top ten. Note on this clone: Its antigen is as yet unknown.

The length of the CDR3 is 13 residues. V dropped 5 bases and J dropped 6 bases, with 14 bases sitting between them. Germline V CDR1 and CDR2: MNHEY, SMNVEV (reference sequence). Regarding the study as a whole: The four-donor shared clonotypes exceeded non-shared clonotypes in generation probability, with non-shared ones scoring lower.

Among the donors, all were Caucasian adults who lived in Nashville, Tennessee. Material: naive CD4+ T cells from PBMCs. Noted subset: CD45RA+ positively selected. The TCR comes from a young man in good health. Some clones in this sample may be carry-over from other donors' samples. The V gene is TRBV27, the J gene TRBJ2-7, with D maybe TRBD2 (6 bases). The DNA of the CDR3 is TGTGCCAGCAGTCCCCCCCCCGGGGGCGAGCAGTACTTC. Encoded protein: CASSPPPGGEQYF.